This T cell receptor beta chain derives from a study of blood T cell repertoires in COVID-19. CDR1 SQVTM and CDR2 ANQGSEA come from the germline V gene. This CDR3 contains 14 residues. Trimming left V 2 bases short and J 3 bases short, with 13 bases between. This table comes from immunoSEQ multiplex PCR, and its TCRdb copy is limited to in-frame clones, with some not included. The sample includes some 31,000 clones, 90% to 95% of them seen just once. The chain uses TRBV29-1 and TRBJ1-2; maybe TRBD1 (6 bases). Sequencing was performed on peripheral blood. This receptor was identified in a human donor in a cohort sampled during active COVID-19. This CDR3 reads CSVEPTGLYYGYTF. The CDR3 DNA is TGCAGCGTTGAACCTACAGGGTTGTACTATGGCTACACCTTC. The full variable domain, with the rest looked up from reference TRBV29-1 and TRBJ1-2, is SAVISQKPSRDICQRGTSLTIQCQVDSQVTMMFWYRQQPGQSLTLIATANQGSEATYESGFVIDKFPISRPNLTFSTLTVSNMSPEDSSIYLCSVEPTGLYYGYTFGSGTRLTVV.